A single sample gave rise to the 26 T cell receptor beta chains below, sequenced in a study of spatial heterogeneity in lung cancer. TCRdb analysed the 5' RACE reads with MiXCR anew, one entry per CDR3 protein. The sample shows 3,500 to 4,500 distinct CDR3 sequences, roughly 50% of them seen only once. Time point of the sample: sample taken at primary tumor resection. Tumor, nontumor lung or frozen PBMC supplied whole RNA, sequenced without sorting. The specimen comprised PBMCs, sampled at surgery. Every receptor here comes from a female donor with early-stage non-small cell lung cancer.

With respect to this clonotype: A library prepared for alpha chains yielded this beta chain as an off-target read; its size is of little meaning. The chain employs TRBV7-2 and TRBJ2-7, with no clear D. This CDR3 spans 12 amino acids. V was pared by 1 base and J by 2 bases, with 3 bases between. The germline CDR1 and CDR2 sequences are SGHTA and FQGNSA. CDR3 bases: TGTGCCAGCAGCTTAGTCGCCTACGAGCAGTACTTC. Translation gives CASSLVAYEQYF.

Points on this clonotype: This beta chain is an unintended read in a library built for alpha chains; its size means little. The chain joins TRBV11-3 to TRBJ2-1; TRBD1 matches 11 bases. The CDR3 is 21 residues long. V shed 5 bases and J 0 bases; nucleotides not matched to a gene: 18. Germline CDR1 is SGHNT and CDR2 is YENEEA. The CDR3 loop reads CASSATHPGQGDKISYNEQFF. The CDR3 coding sequence is TGTGCCAGCAGCGCGACCCACCCGGGACAGGGGGACAAAATCTCCTACAATGAGCAGTTCTTC.

As to this clonotype: The library was built for alpha chains, so this beta chain is an off-target read and its size means little. This chain connects TRBV19 to TRBJ2-1; TRBD2 agrees at 8 bases. J gave up 3 bases and V 9 bases, and 4 bases lay outside the gene matches. Looked up from germline, CDR1 is LNHDA and CDR2 is SQIVND (reference sequence). The CDR3 sequence is 13 residues long. For the CDR3, the DNA is TGTGCCAGATTAACTAGCGGCTACAATGAGCAGTTCTTC. Its translation: CARLTSGYNEQFF. The entire variable domain, with the rest obtained from reference TRBV19 and TRBJ2-1, is as follows: DGGITQSPKYLFRKEGQNVTLSCEQNLNHDAMYWYRQDPGQGLRLIYYSQIVNDFQKGDIAEGYSVSREKKESFPLTVTSAQKNPTAFYLCARLTSGYNEQFFGPGTRLTVL.

A word on this clonotype: Being off target in a library aimed at alpha chains, this beta chain has a size of little meaning. This chain joins TRBV11-2 and TRBJ2-7, with 7 positions matching TRBD2. The V and J ends lost 0 bases and 5 bases, in that order; junction bases with no gene match: 4. Germline V gives CDR1 SGHAT, CDR2 FQNNGV. This CDR3 comprises 14 residues. The CDR3 DNA sequence: TGTGCCAGCAGCTTAGAACGGACTAGAAACGAGCAGTACTTC. Encoded protein: CASSLERTRNEQYF.

Details on this clonotype: Because this beta chain is a stray read in a library intended to capture alpha chains, its abundance should not be given much weight. This chain joins TRBV7-9 and TRBJ2-7; possibly TRBD1 or TRBD2 for D (5 bases each). V lost 4 bases to trimming and J lost 5 bases, with 15 bases between them. The CDR3 is made up of 14 amino acids. Per germline, CDR1 SEHNR and CDR2 FQNEAQ (reference sequence). The DNA of the CDR3 is TGTGCCAGCAGCTCTCCGACCCGGGGCCACGAGCAGTACTTC. Its protein is CASSSPTRGHEQYF.

In the case of this clonotype: This beta chain is an unintended read in a library built for alpha chains; its size means little. The genes are TRBV19 and TRBJ1-5; D gene ambiguous. Per the germline V gene, CDR1 is LNHDA and CDR2 is SQIVND (reference sequence). The CDR3 is 13 residues long. Trimming took 6 bases from V and 0 from J, leaving 6 bases between them. In nucleotides, the CDR3 is TGTGCCAGTAGGTTGGGTAGCAATCAGCCCCAGCATTTT. Its translation: CASRLGSNQPQHF.

Details on this clonotype: Being off target in a library aimed at alpha chains, this beta chain has a size of little meaning. The V gene is TRBV5-1, the J gene TRBJ2-7, with D possibly being TRBD1 or TRBD2 (5 bases each). The length of the CDR3 is 15 residues. Per the germline V gene, CDR1 is SGHRS and CDR2 is YFSETQ. V gave up 2 bases and J gave up 3 bases, with 15 bases separating them. CDR3 protein: CASSLTGTAYYEQYF. CDR3 bases: TGCGCCAGCAGCTTAACGGGGACGGCTTACTACGAGCAGTACTTC.

A remark on this clonotype: This beta chain is an off-target read within a library intended for alpha chains, so its frequency means little. The CDR3 DNA reads TGCAGTGCTAGTTCGGGGATGAACACCGGGGAGCTGTTTTTT. It codes for CSASSGMNTGELFF. The chain combines TRBV20-1 with TRBJ2-2; perhaps TRBD2 as D (5 bases). The CDR3 covers 14 residues. Trimming pared 3 bases from V and 1 base from J, leaving 9 bases between. Germline CDR1 reads DFQATT; CDR2 reads SNEGSKA (reference sequence).

Details on this clonotype: In a library made to pick up alpha chains, this beta chain is a stray read with a size that means little. The rearrangement uses TRBV12-3 or TRBV12-4 and TRBJ2-4; D is perhaps TRBD2 (5 bases). The V end was cut by 5 bases, the J end by 0 bases, with 8 bases between. The CDR3 spans 14 residues. In DNA form, the CDR3 reads TGTGCCAGCAGTCCCGGACTAGCCAAAAACATTCAGTACTTC. Translation gives CASSPGLAKNIQYF.

Notes on this clonotype: This beta chain lies outside the target of a library built for alpha chains; its clone size means little. The V and J genes are TRBV11-1 and TRBJ2-5; TRBD1 agrees at 8 bases. Trimming at V came to 4 bases and at J to 4 bases, leaving 5 bases not matched to a gene. The CDR3 loop spans 14 amino acids. CDR1 and CDR2 from the germline V gene are SGHAT and FQDESV (reference sequence). CDR3 in amino acids: CASSSQGAGETQYF. The CDR3, as DNA: TGTGCCAGCAGCTCCCAGGGGGCAGGAGAGACCCAGTACTTC.

In this sample, this clonotype is medium-sized. A library prepared for alpha chains yielded this beta chain as an off-target read; its size is of little meaning. The J gene is TRBJ2-2, the V gene TRBV2; 9 bases match TRBD2. Germline values: CDR1 SNHLY, CDR2 FYNNEI. This CDR3 spans 14 amino acids. Trimming removed 6 bases from V and 4 bases from J; junction bases left unmatched: 3. CDR3 coding DNA: TGTGCCAGCAGCCCGACTAGCGGCACCGGGGAGCTGTTTTTT. This gives the protein CASSPTSGTGELFF.

This clonotype showed up just a few times. Since it is a stray read in a library aimed at alpha chains, this beta chain has a size that is not meaningful. The chain couples TRBV7-2 to TRBJ2-1; 7 bases fit TRBD2. This CDR3 is 14 amino acids long. J was trimmed by 7 bases and V by 2 bases; bases with no gene match: 5. CDR1 is SGHTA, CDR2 FQGNSA, per germline. The CDR3, as DNA: TGTGCCAGCAGCTTAAGTGGGGAGGGGAATGAGCAGTTCTTC. Encoded protein: CASSLSGEGNEQFF.

To note about this clonotype: This beta chain appears as a stray read in a library generated for alpha chains; its size is not informative. This rearrangement joins TRBV29-1 to TRBJ2-3, with TRBD2 matching over 7 bases. V dropped 8 bases and J dropped 4; count of bases not matched to a gene: 9. This CDR3 has 13 amino acids. Germline CDR1 reads SQVTM; CDR2 reads ANQGSEA. The CDR3 coding sequence is TGCAGCCTAAGCGGGATAGTCCCAGATACGCAGTATTTT. The encoded protein is CSLSGIVPDTQYF.

This clonotype was seen only a few times. The germline gene is not matched at one end of the junction; a read error may be the cause. The library was built for alpha chains, so this beta chain is an off-target read and its size means little. This chain joins TRBV7-7 and TRBJ1-4; maybe TRBD1 (6 bases). Germline CDR1 is SSHAT and CDR2 is FNYEAQ (reference sequence). The length of the CDR3 is 15 residues. The CDR3 region is CASSLTRGANEKLFF. In DNA, the CDR3 is TGTGCTAGCAGCTTAACCAGGGGAGCTAATGAAAAACTGTTTTTT.

The sample holds one count of this clonotype. This beta chain represents an off-target read in a library built for alpha chains; its size is of limited meaning. The chain employs TRBV3-1 and TRBJ1-1; D is unresolved. The CDR3 runs 14 residues. Trimming removed 1 base at V and 6 bases at J, with 12 bases between. The germline CDR1 and CDR2 sequences are LGHDT and YNNKEL (reference sequence). DNA of the CDR3: TGTGCCAGCAGCCAAGCGGTTGGGGAGTCTGAAGCTTTCTTT. It specifies CASSQAVGESEAFF. The full variable domain, in which reference TRBV3-1 and TRBJ1-1 provide the parts outside the CDR3, is DTAVSQTPKYLVTQMGNDKSIKCEQNLGHDTMYWYKQDSKKFLKIMFSYNNKELIINETVPNRFSPKSPDKAHLNLHINSLELGDSAVYFCASSQAVGESEAFFGQGTRLTVV.

About this clonotype: This beta chain slipped into a library made for alpha chains as a stray read, so its size is not meaningful. This chain joins TRBV6-2 or TRBV6-3 and TRBJ2-1, with D possibly TRBD2 on 7 matching bases. Trimming left V 6 bases short and J 9 bases short, with 18 bases between. Germline CDR1 MNHEY, CDR2 SVGEGT. There are 14 residues in the CDR3. This CDR3 reads CASSRRGGVVEQFF. The CDR3 DNA reads as TGTGCCAGCAGCCGGAGGGGGGGAGTGGTTGAGCAGTTCTTC.

In its sample, this clonotype was seen a few times. The library was prepared for alpha chains; this beta chain is a stray read, so its frequency means little. The J gene is TRBJ2-3, the V gene TRBV7-2, with TRBD2 matching 8 bases. Germline-derived CDR1 and CDR2 are SGHTA and FQGNSA. With V trimmed by 5 bases and J by 5 bases, 12 bases remained unmatched. The CDR3 totals 16 residues. The CDR3: CASSPRGGLVVDTQYF. The CDR3 DNA reads as TGTGCCAGCAGCCCCCGCGGGGGGCTCGTCGTAGATACGCAGTATTTT.

In regard to this clonotype: This beta chain represents an off-target read in a library built for alpha chains; its size is of limited meaning. The rearrangement uses TRBV6-2 or TRBV6-3 and TRBJ2-3; 8 positions match TRBD2. Germline CDR1 and CDR2: MNHEY and SVGEGT. V was pared by 6 bases and J by 3 bases, with 5 bases of the junction left unmatched. The length of the CDR3 is 14 residues. The CDR3 DNA reads as TGTGCCAGCAGCCCGCAGCGGGAGACAGATACGCAGTATTTT. This encodes CASSPQRETDTQYF.

On this clonotype itself: The library was built for alpha chains, so this beta chain is an off-target read and its size means little. The chain combines TRBV30 with TRBJ2-1, with TRBD2 matching over 9 bases. The ends lost 3 bases at V and 8 bases at J; junction bases unmatched: 14. Germline V CDR1 and CDR2: GTSNPN, SVGIG (reference sequence). The CDR3 runs 16 residues. The CDR3 DNA follows: TGTGCCTGGAGCCGATATAGCGGGAGAGGGTTTGATGAGCAGTTCTTC. Protein product: CAWSRYSGRGFDEQFF.

This clonotype was observed a handful of times. The library was designed around alpha chains, so this beta chain is a stray read whose abundance carries little weight. The chain employs TRBV28 and TRBJ2-3, with 7 bases that match TRBD2. This CDR3 comprises 15 residues. Trimming took 6 bases from V and 2 from J; bases not matched to a gene: 8. CDR1 and CDR2 from the germline V gene are MDHEN and SYDVKM. The DNA of the CDR3 is TGTGCCAGCAGCTACGGACTAGGGCACACAGATACGCAGTATTTT. It is translated as CASSYGLGHTDTQYF. Full variable domain (missing parts from reference TRBV28 and TRBJ2-3): DVKVTQSSRYLVKRTGEKVFLECVQDMDHENMFWYRQDPGLGLRLIYFSYDVKMKEKGDIPEGYSVSREKKERFSLILESASTNQTSMYLCASSYGLGHTDTQYFGPGTRLTVL.

With respect to this clonotype: Because this beta chain is a stray read in a library intended to capture alpha chains, its abundance should not be given much weight. The chain combines TRBV25-1 with TRBJ2-7; D is unresolved. V lost 6 bases and J lost 2, with 29 bases in between. This CDR3 spans 19 amino acids. Per germline, CDR1 MGHDK and CDR2 SYGVNS. The CDR3 region has the DNA TGTGCCAGCAGCCCAACCACACGACGACGTGCAGACGGCACCTACGAGCAGTACGTC. This sequence encodes CASSPTTRRRADGTYEQYV.

For this clonotype: As an off-target read in a library built for alpha chains, this beta chain has a frequency of little significance. The CDR3 DNA sequence: TGTGCCAGCAGCCAGTTGTTCACAGATACGCAGTATTTT. Encoded protein: CASSQLFTDTQYF. The J gene is TRBJ2-3, the V gene TRBV6-2 or TRBV6-3, with no clear D. V lost 6 bases to trimming and J lost 2 bases, with 9 bases between them. CDR1 is MNHEY and CDR2 is SVGEGT in the germline V gene. The CDR3 covers 13 residues.

About this clonotype: This beta chain was picked up by a library intended for alpha chains and is off target, so its count carries little meaning. V gene TRBV5-1 combines with J gene TRBJ2-5; TRBD2 might be the D (6 bases). This CDR3 comprises 16 residues. Trimming shortened V by 4 bases and J by 2 bases, and 18 bases separated the two germline ends. Germline V gene sequence: CDR1 SGHRS, CDR2 YFSETQ. CDR3 coding DNA: TGCGCCAGCAGCCTAAGCCCGGGGGACGGACAAGAGACCCAGTACTTC. It translates to CASSLSPGDGQETQYF.

This clonotype turned up a few times. This beta chain came through as a stray read in a library set up for alpha chains, and its size says little. V and J are TRBV4-3 and TRBJ2-1; the D gene is possibly TRBD2 (7 bases). CDR1 and CDR2 (germline): LGHNA, YSLEER. The CDR3 runs to 17 residues. V lost 0 bases to trimming and J lost 4 bases, with 16 bases between them. CDR3 nucleotides: TGCGCCAGCAGCCAAGATACGGGGGGCCGGACGTACAATGAGCAGTTCTTC. Translating gives CASSQDTGGRTYNEQFF.

A remark on this clonotype: This beta chain is a stray sequence in a library constructed for alpha chains; its clone size is not meaningful. This rearrangement joins TRBV6-5 to TRBJ2-3, with 10 bases matching TRBD2. The CDR3 is 17 residues long. J gave up 0 bases and V 4 bases, and 7 bases lay outside the gene matches. The germline CDR1 and CDR2 sequences are MNHEY and SVGAGI. The CDR3: CASSLLAGTASTDTQYF. The DNA for the CDR3 is TGTGCCAGCAGTTTACTAGCGGGGACGGCTAGCACAGATACGCAGTATTTT.

With regard to this clonotype: This beta chain came through as a stray read in a library set up for alpha chains, and its size says little. The genes are TRBV2 and TRBJ2-1, with D unclear. CDR3 length: 15 residues. The V and J ends lost 2 bases and 0 bases respectively, with 8 bases between them. CDR1 is SNHLY, CDR2 FYNNEI, per germline. The CDR3 spells CASSETGNSYNEQFF. The CDR3 DNA sequence: TGTGCCAGCAGTGAAACGGGCAACTCCTACAATGAGCAGTTCTTC.